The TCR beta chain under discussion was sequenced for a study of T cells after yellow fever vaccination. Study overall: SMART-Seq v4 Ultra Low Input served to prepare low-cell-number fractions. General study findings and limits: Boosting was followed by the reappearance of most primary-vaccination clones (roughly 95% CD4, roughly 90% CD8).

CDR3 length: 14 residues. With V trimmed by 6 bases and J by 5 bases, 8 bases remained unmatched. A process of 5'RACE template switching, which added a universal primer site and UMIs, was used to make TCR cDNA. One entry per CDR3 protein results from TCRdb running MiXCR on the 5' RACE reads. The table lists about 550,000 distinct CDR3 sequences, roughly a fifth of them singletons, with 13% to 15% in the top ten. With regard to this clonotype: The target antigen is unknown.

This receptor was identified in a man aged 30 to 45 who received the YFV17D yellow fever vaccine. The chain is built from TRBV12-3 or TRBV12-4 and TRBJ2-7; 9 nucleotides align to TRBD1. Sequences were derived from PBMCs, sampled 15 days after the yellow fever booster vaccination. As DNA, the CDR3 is TGTGCCAGCAGCCTTACGACAGGGGGTCACGAGCAGTACTTC. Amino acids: CASSLTTGGHEQYF.